Below, one T cell receptor beta chain is given with its context. Its antigen remains undetermined. CDR1 and CDR2, looked up from the germline V gene (reference sequence), are SEHNR and FQNEAQ. Counted from cysteine to phenylalanine, this CDR3 has 12 amino acids. Only the CDR3 part of the read is kept: 36 bases, read in frame from the first base. Between the V and J ends, shortened by 5 bases and 0 bases respectively, the junction contains 4 bases. The cohort comprised some 700 healthy bone marrow donors. At the time of sampling, all cohort members were nominally healthy, though unrecorded immune exposures were likely present. The donor tested CMV seronegative and was one of the 352 seronegative cohort members. Every donor gave a peripheral blood sample, and the peripheral blood mononuclear cells from that sample were used for TCR beta sequencing. Genomic DNA was extracted from the blood cell samples with the Qiagen DNeasy Blood Extraction Kit.

This sample was included in a study of cytomegalovirus exposure and HLA in healthy donors (dated by TCRdb to about 2017). The study in broad terms: In an earlier analysis of some 610 of the donors, 250 to 350 Gb of sequence data and 117 million unique TCR beta sequences from about 190 million T cells were reported. Typing coverage varied by locus: roughly 629-630 donors for A, B, C, DRB1 and DQB1; approximately 560 for DQA1; nearly 610 for DPA1; roughly 450 for DPB1. Among 398 genotyped donors of the cohort, an average of around 240,000 unique TCR beta nucleotide sequences were sequenced per donor, approximately 20% of them non-productive. HLA typing covered class I and class II loci at four-digit resolution. Among the approximately 420 genotyped donors, 81% belonged to the genetic ancestry cluster associated with self-reported Caucasian donors. Four or five DR-DQ haplotypes were treated as single units for association and clustering because of strong linkage in the cohort. The study combined high-throughput TCR immunosequencing, statistical association of individual TCRs with disease status, and machine learning to predict cytomegalovirus infection status. Roughly 320 gigabases of sequencing data and around 85 million unique TCR sequences made up an early release that covered fewer than 650 HLA-typed donors. A separate validation cohort of about 110 different subjects was used in addition to the 666-subject first cohort. A later analysis re-analyzed previously published TCR beta repertoires from approximately 700 donors and added high-resolution HLA genotyping to study TCR occurrence patterns. All discovery cohort repertoires had been generated using a single sequencing platform. The study aimed to test whether cataloging public T cell receptors could reveal signatures of past pathogen exposure. An earlier analysis of 587 of the donors used high-throughput TCR beta sequencing to judge whether each TCR beta V gene segment behaved as functional or pseudogenic. The study profiled the T cell repertoires of some 610 subjects by immunosequencing and related them to cytomegalovirus serostatus. Rather than using new phenotypic data, the later analysis identified candidate immune exposures from TCR beta sequences and from how often those sequences occurred across donors. In a later genetic analysis, genome-wide SNP genotypes for about 65% of the 666 donors were used, and that subset was treated as a discovery cohort. Alongside the repertoire data, information on donor age, sex, ethnicity and CMV serostatus was compiled. The paper's findings and limits, for the study overall: A further reported finding was that TCR beta sequences accurately predicted the HLA-A and HLA-B alleles for most subjects in the first cohort. A few of the identified cytomegalovirus-associated TCR beta chains were confirmed in vitro to be specific for cytomegalovirus antigens. It was suggested by the authors that the approach could potentially be generalized to other disease states and immunological phenotypes. CMV serostatus was the only immune exposure information available for the cohort. When HLA alleles, especially DR and DQ, strongly co-occurred, attributing TCR associations to individual alleles was difficult. The 87-base-pair reads could not distinguish some IMGT-functional V segments, including TRBV6-2 and TRBV6-3, so those segments were excluded. Correlated functional status among segregating V segments might be attributable to linkage disequilibrium, but an unknown experimental factor could not be ruled out. A total of 150 or so TCR beta chains were listed by the study as associated with cytomegalovirus. This cohort had only TCR beta chains sequenced, and the lack of alpha or paired-chain data limited which features could be detected. Because HLA typing was unavailable for some donors at each locus, only the typed subset was used in association tests. Most TCR sequences were observed very rarely across donors, whereas some public TCRs were present in many individuals. In a later analysis, TCR association rates were found to vary across HLA loci, with the most associated TCRs seen for DRB1 alleles and the fewest for HLA-C alleles. A cluster of highly shared sequence variants was judged likely to represent a technical artifact of the sequencing pipeline. In a later analysis, some 18,000 TCR beta sequences were associated with specific HLA alleles at a false discovery rate of 0.05. An association between a missense DCLRE1C variant and V-gene and J-gene trimming of TCR beta chains was found in a later genetic analysis and replicated in an independent cohort. Compared with the approximately 670-donor mean, donors in an Asian-associated ancestry cluster had fewer N-insertions in productive TCRs, according to a later genetic analysis. In a later analysis, HLA-associated TCR beta chains showed more clonal expansion and lower generation probabilities than non-associated chains that were equally common. The classifier was reported to diagnose cytomegalovirus status with high specificity and sensitivity in both the original and validation cohorts. Most CMV-associated TCR beta chains appeared to be HLA-restricted in a later analysis, and the HLA associations seemed to be driven largely by CMV exposure. Some 16 rarely observed V segments, including chromosome 9 orphons, were excluded from the earlier analysis of several hundred of the donors because counts were too low. A later analysis reported that several top co-occurrence clusters appeared linked to parvovirus B19, influenza, CMV and Epstein-Barr virus. Presence/absence analyses assumed roughly uniform sequencing depth across donors, an assumption that may not hold. In an earlier analysis of approximately 590 of the donors, most TCR beta V segments were observed in productive rearrangements about 87% or about 30% of the time, broadly matching IMGT annotations.

The receptor library was made with the immunoSEQ multiplex PCR assay. The multiplex PCR relied on a mix of 60 forward primers for TCR Vbeta segments and 13 reverse primers for TCR Jbeta segments. Amplification of the CDR3 region of rearranged TCR beta genes was performed with a multiplex PCR assay on genomic DNA. On the Illumina HiSeq System, the amplified TCR beta libraries were sequenced as 87-base-pair reads. As for how the authors treated the data: Across the 670 or so repertoires, a later analysis counted 80 million or so unique TCR beta chains, some 11 million of which were shared by at least two donors. A nearest-neighbor algorithm error-corrected the raw reads and collapsed the reads into unique sequences, merging closely related sequences to remove PCR and sequencing errors. To assign V, D and J gene segments, CDR3 sequences were aligned to IMGT reference sequences. Each retained sequence needed at least a six-nucleotide match to both a V gene segment and a J gene segment. Rearrangements were called productive when the CDR3 lacked stop codons and stayed in frame with V and J; all others were non-productive. CDR3 was defined by IMGT convention, running from the second conserved V-encoded cysteine to the conserved J-encoded phenylalanine. Sequences without an unambiguous match to a single V gene segment were excluded from the earlier analysis of approximately 560 of the donors. In an earlier analysis of 450 to 700 of the donors, V segments were called functional above 56.7% productive rearrangements and were called segregating when the between-donor standard deviation exceeded 5%. A statistical classification framework was built for diagnosing cytomegalovirus status from the catalog of TCR beta chain sequences. V and J gene assignment, in a later analysis, came from comparing TCR nucleotide sequences with IMGT/GENE-DB human TR gene sequences. In a later analysis, CDR3 sequences and most-parsimonious VDJ recombination scenarios were assigned using the TCRdist pipeline. In a later analysis, each TCR beta chain was defined by its CDR3 amino acid sequence together with its V-gene family, and reads lacking a unique V-gene family were excluded. In a later analysis, around 600 highly shared, low-generation-probability nucleotide sequences were removed to address suspected cross-contamination and a sequencing artifact. A later analysis calculated a clonal expansion index for each public chain from normalized within-repertoire ranks of inferred template counts. Generation probabilities in a later analysis came from a VDJ recombination model fitted to out-of-frame rearrangements, and those results were checked against IGoR. In a later analysis, TCR-TCR, TCR-HLA and TCR-CMV co-occurrence was scored with hypergeometric tests, and a repertoire-size bias correction was applied to TCR pairs. In a later analysis, false discovery rates were estimated by permuting HLA or CMV assignments 20 times. A later analysis grouped co-occurring TCRs with DBSCAN, adding TCRdist sequence similarity when clustering within HLA-allele-positive subsets. Co-occurrence clustering excluded repertoires with fewer than 30,000 or more than 120,000 public chains, plus five with anomalous nucleotide sharing. TCRdb stores this immuneACCESS table with in-frame sequences only. Part of the clones is absent; in the studies checked, under half of the shortfall reflects unresolved V genes, and no reason is known for the rest. The D gene and trimming were derived from the DNA, and the V and J assignments and clone size from that table. The sample has more than 100,000 clones on record. The top ten clonotypes cover less than 4.5% of the sample.

The TCR comes from a man between 18 and 29 years old in good health and CMV-seronegative. The rearrangement combines TRBV7-9 with TRBJ1-1, with the D gene not confidently named. The sample was PBMCs. The nucleotides read TGTGCCAGCAGCCGGGTGAACACTGAAGCTTTCTTT. Its protein product is CASSRVNTEAFF.